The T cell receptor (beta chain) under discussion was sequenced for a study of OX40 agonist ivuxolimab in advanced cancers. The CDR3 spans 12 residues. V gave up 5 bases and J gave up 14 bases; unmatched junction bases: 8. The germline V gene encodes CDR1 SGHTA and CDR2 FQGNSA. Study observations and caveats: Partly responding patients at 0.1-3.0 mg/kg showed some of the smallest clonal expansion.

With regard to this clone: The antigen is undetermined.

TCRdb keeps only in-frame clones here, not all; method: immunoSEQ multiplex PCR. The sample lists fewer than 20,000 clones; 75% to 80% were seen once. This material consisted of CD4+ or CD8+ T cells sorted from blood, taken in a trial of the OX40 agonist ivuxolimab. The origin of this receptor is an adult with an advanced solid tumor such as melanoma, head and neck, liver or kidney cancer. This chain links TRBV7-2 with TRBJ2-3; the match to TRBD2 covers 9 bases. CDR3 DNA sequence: TGTGCCAGCAGCCCCTTAGGGACTAGCCTGTATTTT. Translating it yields CASSPLGTSLYF.